Following are 7 T cell receptor beta chains from one sample sequenced in a study of T cells in localized non-small cell lung cancer. Only in-frame clones appear in the TCRdb table, and some are missing; sequencing was by immunoSEQ multiplex PCR. The sample gives fewer than 25,000 clones, 75% to 95% of which show up once; less than 5% is in the top ten. Sequenced material: peripheral blood, taken before any cancer treatment. Every receptor here comes from a male donor aged 60 or older with stage I squamous cell lung carcinoma.

V gene TRBV6-5 combines with J gene TRBJ1-3; D possibly corresponds to TRBD1 (6 bases). CDR3 length equals 16 residues. V gave up 0 bases and J gave up 4 bases, with 13 bases separating them. The germline CDR1 and CDR2 sequences are MNHEY and SVGAGI. This CDR3 is CASSYSGAAGGNTIYF. CDR3 coding DNA: TGTGCCAGCAGTTACTCGGGGGCAGCGGGAGGAAACACCATATATTTT.

The chain joins TRBV7-9 to TRBJ1-4; tentative D call: TRBD1 (6 bases). Deletions cut 5 bases from V and 7 bases from J, with 11 bases between. This CDR3 has 13 residues. Germline CDR1 SEHNR, CDR2 FQNEAQ (reference sequence). Here the CDR3 reads CASSQRGGEKLFF. The CDR3 bases are TGTGCCAGCAGCCAGAGGGGGGGTGAAAAACTGTTTTTT.

The rearrangement joins TRBV6-6 to TRBJ2-3, with D perhaps given as TRBD1 or TRBD2 (5 bases each). The CDR3 is made up of 13 amino acids. CDR1 is MNHNY, CDR2 SVGAGI, per germline (reference sequence). Deletions cut 2 bases from V and 6 bases from J, with 9 bases between. The CDR3 protein is CASSYLGTDTQYF. CDR3 DNA: TGTGCCAGCAGTTACCTGGGGACGGATACGCAGTATTTT.

V is TRBV28 and J is TRBJ2-7, with TRBD1 identical over 11 bases. J was trimmed by 3 bases and V by 5 bases; bases with no gene match: 6. In germline, CDR1 is MDHEN, CDR2 SYDVKM. The CDR3 has 15 residues. The CDR3 DNA follows: TGTGCCAGCAGTCGGGTGGGACAGGGGGACTACGAGCAGTACTTC. It yields the protein CASSRVGQGDYEQYF.

The chain links TRBV7-9 to TRBJ2-7; TRBD2 matches at 8 bases. From germline, CDR1 is SEHNR and CDR2 FQNEAQ (reference sequence). The CDR3 loop spans 13 amino acids. V shed 8 bases, J shed 6 bases, and the junction held 9 bases outside the gene matches. For the CDR3, the DNA is TGTGCCAGCGGGAGCGGGAGTAGAGGCGAGCAGTACTTC. This encodes CASGSGSRGEQYF.

This clone was counted between two and nine times. The rearrangement uses TRBV10-3 and TRBJ2-1; TRBD2 matches at 9 bases. J was trimmed by 3 bases and V by 10 bases; bases with no gene match: 7. Germline lookup yields CDR1 ENHRY and CDR2 SYGVKD. The CDR3 extends over 14 amino acids. Written as DNA, the CDR3 is TGTGCCACGAAGGGACTAGCAGACTACAATGAGCAGTTCTTC. Translated: CATKGLADYNEQFF.

This chain links TRBV16 with TRBJ1-4, with D uncertain. The V end was cut by 7 bases, the J end by 0 bases, with 9 bases between. CDR1 is KGHSY, CDR2 FQNENV, per germline. The CDR3 runs to 14 residues. The DNA of the CDR3 is TGTGCCAGCACCCCCATGGCAACTAATGAAAAACTGTTTTTT. Protein: CASTPMATNEKLFF.